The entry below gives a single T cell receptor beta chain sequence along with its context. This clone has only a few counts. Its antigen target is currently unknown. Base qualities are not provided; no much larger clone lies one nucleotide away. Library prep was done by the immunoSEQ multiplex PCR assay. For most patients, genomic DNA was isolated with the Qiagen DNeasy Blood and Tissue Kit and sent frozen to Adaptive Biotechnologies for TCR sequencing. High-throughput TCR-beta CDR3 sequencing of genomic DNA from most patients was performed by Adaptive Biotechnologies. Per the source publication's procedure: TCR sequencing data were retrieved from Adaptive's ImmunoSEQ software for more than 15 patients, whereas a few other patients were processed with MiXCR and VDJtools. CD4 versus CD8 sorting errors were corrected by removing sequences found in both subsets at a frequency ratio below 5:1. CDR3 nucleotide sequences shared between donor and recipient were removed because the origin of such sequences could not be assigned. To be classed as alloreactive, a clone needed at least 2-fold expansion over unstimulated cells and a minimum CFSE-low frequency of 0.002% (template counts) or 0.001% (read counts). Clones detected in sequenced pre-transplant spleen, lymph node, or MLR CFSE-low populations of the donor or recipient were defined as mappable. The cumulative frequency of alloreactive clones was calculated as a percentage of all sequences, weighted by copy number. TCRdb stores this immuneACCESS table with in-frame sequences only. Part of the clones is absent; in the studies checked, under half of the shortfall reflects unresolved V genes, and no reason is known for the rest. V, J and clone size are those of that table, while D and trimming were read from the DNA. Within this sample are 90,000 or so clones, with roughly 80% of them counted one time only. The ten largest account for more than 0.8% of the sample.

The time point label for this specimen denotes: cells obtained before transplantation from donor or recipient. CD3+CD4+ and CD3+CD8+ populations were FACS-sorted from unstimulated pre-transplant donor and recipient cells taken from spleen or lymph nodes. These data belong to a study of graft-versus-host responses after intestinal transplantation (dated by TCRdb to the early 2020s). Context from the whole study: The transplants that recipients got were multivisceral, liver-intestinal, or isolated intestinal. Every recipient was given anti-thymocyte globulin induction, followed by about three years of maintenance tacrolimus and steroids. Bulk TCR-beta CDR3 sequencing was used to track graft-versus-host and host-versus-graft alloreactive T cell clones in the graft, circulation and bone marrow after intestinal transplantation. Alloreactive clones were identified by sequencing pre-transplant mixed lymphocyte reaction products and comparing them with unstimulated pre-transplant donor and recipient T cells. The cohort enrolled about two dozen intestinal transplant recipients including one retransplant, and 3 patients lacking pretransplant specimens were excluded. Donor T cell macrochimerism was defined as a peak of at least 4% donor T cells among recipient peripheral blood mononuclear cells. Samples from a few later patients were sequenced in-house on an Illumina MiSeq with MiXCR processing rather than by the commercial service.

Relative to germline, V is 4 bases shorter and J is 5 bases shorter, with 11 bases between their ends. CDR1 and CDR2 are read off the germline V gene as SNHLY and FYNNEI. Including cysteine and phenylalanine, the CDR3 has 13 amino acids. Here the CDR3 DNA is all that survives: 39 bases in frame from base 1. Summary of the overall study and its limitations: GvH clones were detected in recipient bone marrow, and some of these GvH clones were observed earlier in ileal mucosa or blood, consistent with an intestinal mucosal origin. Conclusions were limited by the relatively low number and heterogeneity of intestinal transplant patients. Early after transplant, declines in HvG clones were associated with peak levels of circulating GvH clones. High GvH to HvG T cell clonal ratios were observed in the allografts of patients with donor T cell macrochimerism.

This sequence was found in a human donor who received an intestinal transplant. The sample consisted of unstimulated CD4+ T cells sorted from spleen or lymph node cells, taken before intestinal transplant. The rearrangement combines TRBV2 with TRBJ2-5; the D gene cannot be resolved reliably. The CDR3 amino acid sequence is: CASSGAFLETQYF. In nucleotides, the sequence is TGTGCCAGCAGTGGCGCTTTTCTGGAGACCCAGTACTTC.